This TCR beta chain was identified during a study of beta chain features in type 1 diabetes. Study-wide results and caveats: Shorter templates might be favored by PCR, equally in patients and controls.

The germline V and J ends were trimmed by 5 bases and 1 base, with 8 bases remaining between them. Germline values: CDR1 SGHVS, CDR2 FNYEAQ. There are 13 residues in the CDR3. Of the isolated RNA, all was reverse transcribed, and so the sequenced material was expressed TCRB transcripts. Clones were sequenced by immunoSEQ multiplex PCR, and TCRdb holds only the in-frame ones, with some missing. Among fewer than 200,000 clones listed, roughly 8.1% were seen once. This clone has ten or more counts. Its antigen remains unidentified. Donors underwent one heparinised blood draw, about 0.12 L on average. Purity above 95% was achieved in all sorted populations.

The clonotype was recovered from a man aged 18 to 30 in good health. The sequenced sample was central memory CD4+ T cells from blood. The chain combines TRBV7-6 with TRBJ1-1; no reliable D call. The CDR3 nucleotides are TGTGCCAGCAGCCCACAGCAGAACACTGAAGCTTTCTTT. It codes for CASSPQQNTEAFF.